This T cell receptor beta chain was captured in a study of regulatory T cells in long-lasting Graves disease. This clonotype has at least ten counts. Building of the TCR beta libraries involved iRepertoire HTBI primers and Arm-PCR of CDR3 regions. TCRdb itself ran the multiplex PCR reads through MiXCR, one entry per CDR3 protein. Of roughly 450,000 distinct CDR3 sequences detected, roughly 20% appear once; the ten largest clones hold 7% to 9.5%. The V end lost 3 bases, the J end lost 4 bases, and 15 bases lay between the germline ends. The CDR3 spans 15 residues. Time point indicated: persistent/refractory GD, antithyroid drugs over 5 years with positive TRAb. PBMC RNA served as the TCR library source.

The clonotype originates from a female donor with Graves disease. The sample here was peripheral blood mononuclear cells (PBMCs), taken when the disease was refractory, from a patient treated with antithyroid drugs. The chain carries TRBV12-3 or TRBV12-4 and TRBJ1-1, with D unclear. The CDR3 coding sequence is TGTGCCAGCAGTTTTATGGCCAGGTATGCCACTGAAGCTTTCTTT. It encodes CASSFMARYATEAFF.